Presented here are 32 T cell receptor beta chains from one specimen sequenced in a study of T cell repertoires in cytomegalovirus infection. Via MiXCR, TCRdb re-called the reads, giving one row per CDR3 protein. The sample carries 150,000 or so distinct CDR3 sequences, about a quarter recorded once. Sequencing was carried out using PBMCs. These receptors were collected from a human donor in good health (CMV status not recorded). Some clones in this sample may be carry-over from other donors' samples.

Ten or more counts support this clonotype. V is TRBV5-4 and J is TRBJ2-7; perhaps D is TRBD1 or TRBD2 (5 bases each). V lost 0 bases and J 6 bases, leaving 13 bases between the germline ends. The CDR3 totals 14 residues. Germline CDR1 is SGHNT and CDR2 is YYREEE (reference sequence). The CDR3 DNA sequence: TGTGCCAGCAGCTTGGAAGGGGCGGGCTCCGAGCAGTACTTC. Amino acid sequence: CASSLEGAGSEQYF.

Notes on this clonotype: This may come from a read error, since a much larger clone is one base off. V and J are TRBV7-8 and TRBJ2-7, with a weak D call TRBD2 (5 bases). Germline lookup yields CDR1 SGHVS and CDR2 FQNEAQ. There are 15 residues in the CDR3. V gave up 1 base and J gave up 3 bases, with 13 bases separating them. The CDR3 DNA reads TGTGCCAGCAGCTTAGTGTCCGGGAAGTTCTACGAGCAGTACTTC. It translates to CASSLVSGKFYEQYF. Using reference TRBV7-8 and TRBJ2-7 for the parts outside the CDR3, the full variable domain is GAGVSQSPRYKVAKRGQDVALRCDPISGHVSLFWYQQALGQGPEFLTYFQNEAQLDKSGLPSDRFFAERPEGSVSTLKIQRTQQEDSAVYLCASSLVSGKFYEQYFGPGTRLTVT.

The chain uses TRBV6-5 and TRBJ2-7; 7 bases match TRBD1. The germline gives CDR1 MNHEY, CDR2 SVGAGI. The CDR3 extends over 14 amino acids. The V segment lost 2 bases and the J segment 1 base; nucleotides outside the gene matches: 2. The CDR3 sequence: CASSYGQVSYEQYF. The CDR3 coding sequence is TGTGCCAGCAGTTACGGACAGGTATCCTACGAGCAGTACTTC.

The rearrangement links TRBV20-1 to TRBJ1-5; 8 bases fit TRBD1. The V and J ends lost 6 bases and 1 base, in that order; junction bases with no gene match: 8. The germline V gene has CDR1 DFQATT and CDR2 SNEGSKA (reference sequence). CDR3 size: 15 residues. DNA of the CDR3: TGCAGTGCCAACAGGGGGGGAAACAGCAATCAGCCCCAGCATTTT. It translates to CSANRGGNSNQPQHF.

The table lists this clonotype with many counts. The chain joins TRBV7-2 to TRBJ1-3, with a tentative D call TRBD1 (5 bases). This CDR3 is 14 amino acids long. Germline values: CDR1 SGHTA, CDR2 FQGNSA. V lost 5 bases, J lost 4 bases, and 12 bases lay in between. CDR3 in amino acids: CASSIWDSGNTIYF. Here the CDR3 DNA reads TGTGCCAGCAGCATTTGGGACTCCGGAAACACCATATATTTT.

The gene calls are TRBV7-2 and TRBJ1-1; D is undetermined. CDR3 size: 11 residues. V was clipped by 6 bases and J by 3 bases, with 5 bases between them. CDR1 SGHTA and CDR2 FQGNSA come from the germline V gene. As DNA, the CDR3 is TGTGCCAGCAGTTATTACACTGAAGCTTTCTTT. Translation: CASSYYTEAFF.

The chain is built from TRBV2 and TRBJ2-5; D possibly corresponds to TRBD2 (6 bases). Germline V gene lookup returns CDR1 SNHLY and CDR2 FYNNEI. V was trimmed by 8 bases and J by 4 bases, leaving 14 bases between them. This CDR3 contains 13 residues. In DNA form, the CDR3 reads TGTGCCAGCGCTAGCGATACAGGAGAGACCCAGTACTTC. This gives the protein CASASDTGETQYF.

This clonotype was seen at least ten times. This chain joins TRBV28 and TRBJ2-2; TRBD2 agrees at 10 bases. The CDR3 extends over 15 amino acids. Trimming took 2 bases from V and 6 from J; bases not matched to a gene: 3. Germline V CDR1 and CDR2: MDHEN, SYDVKM. The CDR3 loop is CASSLLAGVSGELFF. The DNA of the CDR3 is TGTGCCAGCAGTTTACTAGCGGGAGTGTCCGGGGAGCTGTTTTTT.

This clonotype was found many times. This chain uses TRBV7-8 with TRBJ2-3; 7 bases agree with TRBD2. The V gene end was trimmed by 6 bases and the J gene end by 0 bases; junction bases not matched to a gene: 9. CDR1 is SGHVS and CDR2 is FQNEAQ in the germline V gene. This CDR3 spans 16 amino acids. The CDR3 bases are TGTGCCAGCAGACATACTACGGGGGGTAGCACAGATACGCAGTATTTT. Protein sequence: CASRHTTGGSTDTQYF.

This clonotype was detected a few times. The genes are TRBV6-8 and TRBJ1-1; D is uncertain. V was shortened by 2 bases and J by 1 base, with 2 bases between the two germline ends. From germline, CDR1 is MNHGY and CDR2 SAAAGT. The CDR3 runs 12 residues. The CDR3 here is CASSYQNTEAFF. DNA for the CDR3: TGTGCCAGCAGTTACCAGAACACTGAAGCTTTCTTT.

The chain is built from TRBV5-4 and TRBJ2-7; D not resolved. From germline, CDR1 is SGHNT and CDR2 YYREEE (reference sequence). Trimming pared 1 base from V and 6 bases from J, leaving 11 bases between. The CDR3 is 13 residues long. Here the CDR3 reads CASSLWQTREQYF. CDR3 DNA: TGTGCCAGCAGCTTGTGGCAGACGCGCGAGCAGTACTTC.

This clonotype was counted between two and nine times. The V and J genes are TRBV6-6 and TRBJ2-7; possible D gene TRBD2, 6 bases. Germline V CDR1 and CDR2: MNHNY, SVGAGI (reference sequence). The length of the CDR3 is 14 residues. Trimming removed 4 bases from V and 0 bases from J, with 10 bases in between. CDR3 amino acids: CASSSAGSSYEQYF. The CDR3 DNA sequence: TGTGCCAGCAGTTCCGCGGGGTCCTCCTACGAGCAGTACTTC.

This chain joins TRBV14 and TRBJ2-7; weak D call: TRBD2 (5 bases). The CDR3 length is 16 residues. Per germline, CDR1 SGHDN and CDR2 FVKESK. The V gene lost 4 bases and the J gene lost 2 bases, with 18 bases spanning the gap. CDR3 protein: CASSPHGGQLTYEQYF. CDR3 coding DNA: TGTGCCAGCAGCCCACACGGCGGGCAGCTGACCTACGAGCAGTACTTC.

This chain uses TRBV29-1 with TRBJ2-1, with TRBD2 matching 15 bases. Germline assignment: CDR1 SQVTM and CDR2 ANQGSEA. The CDR3 is made up of 15 amino acids. The trim removed 4 bases at V and 7 bases at J, leaving 5 bases unmatched. This CDR3 is CSVGTSGRAGNEQFF. In DNA form, the CDR3 reads TGCAGCGTTGGGACTAGCGGGAGGGCCGGGAATGAGCAGTTCTTC.

This clonotype appeared once. J is TRBJ2-7 and V is TRBV20-1; 7 positions agree with TRBD1. Germline CDR1 DFQATT, CDR2 SNEGSKA (reference sequence). V gave up 0 bases and J gave up 5 bases; unmatched junction bases: 10. This CDR3 has 15 amino acids. In DNA, the CDR3 is TGCAGTGCTAGAGAATTTGTAAGGGGGCTTGACGAGCAGTACTTC. It encodes CSAREFVRGLDEQYF.

The genes are TRBV9 and TRBJ2-3; either TRBD1 or TRBD2 may supply D (5 bases each). V was cut by 0 bases and J by 4 bases, with 12 bases left in between. Germline CDR1 reads SGDLS; CDR2 reads YYNGEE. The CDR3 sequence is 15 residues long. This chain's CDR3 is CASSVASVGADTQYF. CDR3 in DNA: TGTGCCAGCAGCGTAGCTTCGGTGGGGGCAGATACGCAGTATTTT.

This clonotype was picked up a small number of times. The chain joins TRBV12-3 or TRBV12-4 to TRBJ1-6; 10 bases map to TRBD1. The CDR3 extends over 13 amino acids. Trimming cost V 8 bases and J 8 bases; bases outside gene matches: 3. CDR3 region: CASGGQGHSPLHF. CDR3 coding DNA: TGTGCCAGCGGGGGACAGGGGCATTCACCCCTCCACTTT.

V gene TRBV19 combines with J gene TRBJ1-1; D unclear. Between the trimmed V and J ends, which lost 3 bases and 0 bases, there was a span of 8 bases. CDR1 and CDR2 from the germline V gene are LNHDA and SQIVND (reference sequence). The CDR3 covers 14 residues. The CDR3 protein is CASSIPVMNTEAFF. The DNA of the CDR3 is TGTGCCAGTAGTATTCCGGTGATGAACACTGAAGCTTTCTTT. Based on the CDR3 plus reference TRBV19 and TRBJ1-1, the full variable domain is DGGITQSPKYLFRKEGQNVTLSCEQNLNHDAMYWYRQDPGQGLRLIYYSQIVNDFQKGDIAEGYSVSREKKESFPLTVTSAQKNPTAFYLCASSIPVMNTEAFFGQGTRLTVV.

The gene calls are TRBV20-1 and TRBJ1-5, with 9 bases lining up with TRBD1. This CDR3 is built from 14 residues. V was clipped by 2 bases and J by 7 bases; unmatched bases: 6. From germline, CDR1 is DFQATT and CDR2 SNEGSKA (reference sequence). For the CDR3, the DNA is TGCAGTGCTAGATCCGGGACAGGGCGACAGCCCCAGCATTTT. As protein: CSARSGTGRQPQHF.

The genes are TRBV6-6 and TRBJ1-5; TRBD1 might be the D (6 bases). The CDR3 extends over 14 amino acids. The V gene lost 2 bases and the J gene lost 1 base, with 6 bases spanning the gap. Germline CDR1 and CDR2: MNHNY and SVGAGI (reference sequence). CDR3 residues: CASSYTGSNQPQHF. The CDR3 bases are TGTGCCAGCAGTTACACAGGGAGCAATCAGCCCCAGCATTTT.

This clonotype was detected a few times. V and J are TRBV4-1 and TRBJ2-1, with D maybe TRBD1 (5 bases). Germline V CDR1 and CDR2: MGHRA, YSYEKL. With 1 base removed from V and 7 bases from J, the gap between germline ends came to 11 bases. The CDR3 spans 14 residues. Here the CDR3 DNA reads TGCGCCAGCAGCCAAGGGGCAGGGCGGAATGAGCAGTTCTTC. Translation: CASSQGAGRNEQFF.

This clonotype was observed at least ten times. The rearrangement joins TRBV12-3 or TRBV12-4 to TRBJ1-1; weak D call: TRBD1 (5 bases). Trimming left V 3 bases short and J 1 base short, with 9 bases between. This CDR3 comprises 14 residues. The CDR3 nucleotides are TGTGCCAGCAGTTTGGTGGGGCCGAACACTGAAGCTTTCTTT. As protein: CASSLVGPNTEAFF.

This clonotype was seen at least ten times. The rearrangement uses TRBV7-2 and TRBJ2-4; D might be TRBD1 or TRBD2, each matching 5 bases. Looked up from germline, CDR1 is SGHTA and CDR2 is FQGNSA. Trimming shortened V by 4 bases and J by 7 bases, and 14 bases separated the two germline ends. The CDR3 extends over 14 amino acids. CDR3 bases: TGTGCCAGCAGCTCGGGACCTTCGGGGAACATTCAGTACTTC. Translating it yields CASSSGPSGNIQYF.

CDR3 in DNA: TGTGCCAGTAGTCCTCAAACCCGGGACAGGTTCTATCAGCCCCAGCATTTT. Protein sequence: CASSPQTRDRFYQPQHF. The V and J genes are TRBV19 and TRBJ1-5, with 8 bases matching TRBD1. Germline CDR1 is LNHDA and CDR2 is SQIVND (reference sequence). This CDR3 region has 17 residues. V lost 5 bases and J lost 5; bases outside the gene matches: 14.

This clonotype was seen a few times. The chain uses TRBV5-4 and TRBJ1-6; no definite D call. Germline loops: CDR1 SGHNT, CDR2 YYREEE (reference sequence). V was trimmed by 3 bases and J by 0 bases, leaving 10 bases between them. This CDR3 comprises 16 residues. CDR3 sequence reads: CASSYAPDSYNSPLHF. CDR3 nucleotides: TGTGCCAGCAGCTACGCCCCAGACTCCTATAATTCACCCCTCCACTTT. Based on the CDR3 plus reference TRBV5-4 and TRBJ1-6, the full variable domain is ETGVTQSPTHLIKTRGQQVTLRCSSQSGHNTVSWYQQALGQGPQFIFQYYREEENGRGNFPPRFSGLQFPNYSSELNVNALELDDSALYLCASSYAPDSYNSPLHFGNGTRLTVT.

The rearrangement joins TRBV10-3 to TRBJ1-1; no definite D call. This CDR3 is 13 amino acids long. V lost 2 bases to trimming and J lost 1 base, with 5 bases between them. Looked up from germline, CDR1 is ENHRY and CDR2 is SYGVKD. The CDR3 DNA follows: TGTGCCATCAGTGAGACGGGGAACACTGAAGCTTTCTTT. Translation: CAISETGNTEAFF.

The gene calls are TRBV20-1 and TRBJ2-4, with D perhaps matching TRBD2 (5 bases). The V and J ends lost 5 bases and 0 bases respectively, with 11 bases between them. Germline loops: CDR1 DFQATT, CDR2 SNEGSKA (reference sequence). CDR3 length: 14 residues. The CDR3 DNA is TGCAGTGCTGCCATGGCGGGAGCCAAAAACATTCAGTACTTC. Amino acids: CSAAMAGAKNIQYF.

This clonotype has only a few counts. The rearrangement joins TRBV5-1 to TRBJ2-7; D remains ambiguous. Germline lookup yields CDR1 SGHRS and CDR2 YFSETQ. The germline V and J ends were trimmed by 0 bases and 0 bases, with 7 bases remaining between them. This CDR3 region has 14 residues. The DNA for the CDR3 is TGCGCCAGCAGCTTGGAGCCGGACTCCTACGAGCAGTACTTC. Protein sequence: CASSLEPDSYEQYF.

This clonotype was counted only a few times. The chain recombines TRBV7-6 with TRBJ2-1, with unresolved D. V dropped 6 bases and J dropped 6 bases, with 9 bases sitting between them. The CDR3 is 12 amino acids. From germline, CDR1 is SGHVS and CDR2 FNYEAQ. The CDR3 nucleotides read TGTGCCAGCAGGACTTTAGTCAATGAGCAGTTCTTC. Encoded protein: CASRTLVNEQFF. The variable domain in full, completed from reference TRBV7-6 and TRBJ2-1, reads GAGVSQSPRYKVTKRGQDVALRCDPISGHVSLYWYRQALGQGPEFLTYFNYEAQQDKSGLPNDRFSAERPEGSISTLTIQRTEQRDSAMYRCASRTLVNEQFFGPGTRLTVL.

In nucleotides, the CDR3 is TGTGCCAGTAGTATCGGGACAGGGTCGATACATAGCAATCAGCCCCAGCATTTT. It encodes CASSIGTGSIHSNQPQHF. The V and J genes are TRBV19 and TRBJ1-5, with TRBD1 identical over 9 bases. CDR3 length equals 18 residues. Germline CDR1 LNHDA, CDR2 SQIVND (reference sequence). After removal of 3 bases from V and 0 bases from J, the junction contained 9 bases not matched to a gene.

With regard to this clonotype: One end of the junction fails to match germline, which may point to a read error. The CDR3 bases are TGTGCCAGCCAGGTGGGCTCTGAAAAACGGTTTTTT. Amino acids: CASQVGSEKRFF. The V gene is TRBV28, the J gene TRBJ1-4; D is unclear. Per the germline V gene, CDR1 is MDHEN and CDR2 is SYDVKM. CDR3 length equals 12 residues.

J is TRBJ1-2 and V is TRBV12-3 or TRBV12-4; TRBD1 agrees at 9 bases. This CDR3 spans 14 amino acids. The V and J ends lost 6 bases and 4 bases, in that order; junction bases with no gene match: 6. The CDR3 is CASSFDRGAYGYTF. The CDR3 nucleotides are TGTGCCAGCAGCTTCGACAGGGGGGCCTATGGCTACACCTTC.